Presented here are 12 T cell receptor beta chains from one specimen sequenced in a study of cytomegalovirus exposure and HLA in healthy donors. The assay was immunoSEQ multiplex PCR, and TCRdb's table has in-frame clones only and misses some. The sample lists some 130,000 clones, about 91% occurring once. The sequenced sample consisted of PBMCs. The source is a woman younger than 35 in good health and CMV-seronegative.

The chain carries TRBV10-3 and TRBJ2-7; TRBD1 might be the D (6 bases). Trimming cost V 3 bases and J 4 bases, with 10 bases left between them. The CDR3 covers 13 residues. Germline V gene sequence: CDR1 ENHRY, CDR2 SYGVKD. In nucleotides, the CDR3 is TGTGCCATCAGTGACTATACAGGGTACGAGCAGTACTTC. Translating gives CAISDYTGYEQYF.

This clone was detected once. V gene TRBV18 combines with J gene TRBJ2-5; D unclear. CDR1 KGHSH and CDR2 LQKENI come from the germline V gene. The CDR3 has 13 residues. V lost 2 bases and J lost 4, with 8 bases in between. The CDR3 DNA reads TGTGCCAGCTCACCAACCGGTCGAGAGACCCAGTACTTC. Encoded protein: CASSPTGRETQYF.

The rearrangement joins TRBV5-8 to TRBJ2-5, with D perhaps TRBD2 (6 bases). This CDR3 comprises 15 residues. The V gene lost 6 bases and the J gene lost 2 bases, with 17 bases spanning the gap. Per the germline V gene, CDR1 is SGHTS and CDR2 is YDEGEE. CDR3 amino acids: CASTPGDHQQETQYF. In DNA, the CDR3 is TGTGCCAGCACCCCGGGAGACCACCAACAAGAGACCCAGTACTTC.

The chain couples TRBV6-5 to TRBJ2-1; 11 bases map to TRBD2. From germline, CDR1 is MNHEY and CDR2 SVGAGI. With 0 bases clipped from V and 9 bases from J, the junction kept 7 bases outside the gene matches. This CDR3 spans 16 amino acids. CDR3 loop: CASSYSGSGGAVEQFF. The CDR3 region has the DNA TGTGCCAGCAGTTACTCGGGTAGCGGGGGGGCGGTTGAGCAGTTCTTC.

CDR3 region: CASIAGTTGGYTF. Here the CDR3 DNA reads TGTGCCAGCATAGCCGGGACTACTGGTGGCTACACCTTC. The rearrangement joins TRBV6-1 to TRBJ1-2; TRBD1 is a possible D gene (5 bases). Trimming removed 7 bases at V and 7 bases at J, with 16 bases between. Germline-derived CDR1 and CDR2 are MNHNS and SASEGT. The CDR3 runs 13 residues.

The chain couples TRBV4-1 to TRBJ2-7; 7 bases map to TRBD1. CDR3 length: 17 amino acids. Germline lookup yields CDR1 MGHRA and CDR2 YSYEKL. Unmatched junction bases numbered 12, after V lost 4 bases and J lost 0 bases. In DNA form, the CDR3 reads TGCGCCAGCAGCCGGCTTGAGGGGGCCCGAAGCTCCTACGAGCAGTACTTC. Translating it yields CASSRLEGARSSYEQYF.

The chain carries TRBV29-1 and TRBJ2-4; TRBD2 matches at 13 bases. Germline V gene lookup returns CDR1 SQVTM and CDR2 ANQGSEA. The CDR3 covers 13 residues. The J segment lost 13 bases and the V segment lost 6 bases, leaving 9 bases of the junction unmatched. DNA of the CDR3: TGCAGCGTCCAGACTAGCGGGGGGCCTTACCAGTACTTC. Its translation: CSVQTSGGPYQYF.

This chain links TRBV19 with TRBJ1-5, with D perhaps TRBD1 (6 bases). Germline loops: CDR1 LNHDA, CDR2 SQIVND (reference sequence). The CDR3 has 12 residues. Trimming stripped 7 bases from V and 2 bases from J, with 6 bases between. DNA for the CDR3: TGTGCCAGTAACAGGGGCAATCAGCCCCAGCATTTT. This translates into CASNRGNQPQHF.

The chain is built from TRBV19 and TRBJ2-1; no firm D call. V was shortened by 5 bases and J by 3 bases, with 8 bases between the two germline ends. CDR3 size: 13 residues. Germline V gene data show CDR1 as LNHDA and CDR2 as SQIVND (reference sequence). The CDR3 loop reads CASSVQLYNEQFF. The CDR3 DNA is TGTGCCAGTAGTGTCCAACTCTACAATGAGCAGTTCTTC.

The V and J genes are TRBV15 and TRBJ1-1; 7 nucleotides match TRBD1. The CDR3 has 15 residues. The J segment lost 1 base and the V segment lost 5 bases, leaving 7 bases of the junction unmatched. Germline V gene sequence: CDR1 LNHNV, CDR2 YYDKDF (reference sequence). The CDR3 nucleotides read TGTGCCACCAGCCCAAGACAGGGAGGGAACACTGAAGCTTTCTTT. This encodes CATSPRQGGNTEAFF.

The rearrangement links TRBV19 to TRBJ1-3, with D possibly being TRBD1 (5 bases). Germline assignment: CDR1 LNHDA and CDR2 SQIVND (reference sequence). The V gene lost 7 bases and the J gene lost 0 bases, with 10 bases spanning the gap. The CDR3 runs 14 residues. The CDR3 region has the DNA TGTGCCAGTACCCTACAGGTCTCTGGAAACACCATATATTTT. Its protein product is CASTLQVSGNTIYF. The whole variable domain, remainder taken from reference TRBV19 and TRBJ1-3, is DGGITQSPKYLFRKEGQNVTLSCEQNLNHDAMYWYRQDPGQGLRLIYYSQIVNDFQKGDIAEGYSVSREKKESFPLTVTSAQKNPTAFYLCASTLQVSGNTIYFGEGSWLTVV.

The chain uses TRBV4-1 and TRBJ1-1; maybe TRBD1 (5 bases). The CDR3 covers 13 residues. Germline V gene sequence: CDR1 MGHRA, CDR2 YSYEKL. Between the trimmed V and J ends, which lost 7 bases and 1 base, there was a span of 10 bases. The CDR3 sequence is CASTQTANTEAFF. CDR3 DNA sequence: TGCGCCAGCACCCAGACAGCGAACACTGAAGCTTTCTTT.